This T cell receptor beta chain emerged from a study of shared clonotypes between healthy human individuals. Method: immunoSEQ multiplex PCR; TCRdb's copy keeps in-frame clones and lacks some. Of approximately 940,000 clones listed, less than 85% are singletons. The CDR3 covers 15 residues. Trimming cost V 0 bases and J 6 bases; bases outside gene matches: 7. Germline loops: CDR1 SGDLS, CDR2 YYNGEE. Details on this clone: The antigen is undetermined.

Study-wide results and caveats: Generation of non-shared clonotypes was less probable than generation of clonotypes shared by all four donors. Sampling covered nothing but blood. Tissue TCR repertoires likely differ from those found in blood.

Material: memory CD4+ T cells sorted from blood. Stated subset: CD45RA-negative fraction. The sequence came from a man younger than 35 in good health. The V call is TRBV9, the J call TRBJ2-7, with 9 nucleotides matching TRBD1. The CDR3 bases are TGTGCCAGCAGCGTAGCGGGACAGGGCTTTAGCGAGCAGTACTTC. This sequence encodes CASSVAGQGFSEQYF.